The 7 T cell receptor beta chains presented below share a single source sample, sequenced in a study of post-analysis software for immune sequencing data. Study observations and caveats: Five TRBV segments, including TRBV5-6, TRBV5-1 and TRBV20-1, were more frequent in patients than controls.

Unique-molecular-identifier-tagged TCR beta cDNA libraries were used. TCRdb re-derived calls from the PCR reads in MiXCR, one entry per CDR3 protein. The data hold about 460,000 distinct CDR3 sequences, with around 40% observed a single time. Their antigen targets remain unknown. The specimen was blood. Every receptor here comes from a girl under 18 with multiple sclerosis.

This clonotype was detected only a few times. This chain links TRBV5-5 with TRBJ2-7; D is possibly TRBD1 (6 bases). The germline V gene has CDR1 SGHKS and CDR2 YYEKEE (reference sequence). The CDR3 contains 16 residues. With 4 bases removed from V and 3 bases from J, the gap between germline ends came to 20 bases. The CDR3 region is CASSLSLDSRDYEQYF. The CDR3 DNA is TGTGCCAGCAGCCTCAGCCTGGACAGTCGGGACTACGAGCAGTACTTC.

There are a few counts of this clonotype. The CDR3 region has the DNA TGCAGTGCTAGTTCGGAAGAGCAGTTCTTC. Its protein is CSASSEEQFF. The chain has TRBV20-1 and TRBJ2-1; D is ambiguous. Deletions cut 3 bases from V and 10 bases from J, with 7 bases between. This CDR3 spans 10 amino acids. Looked up from germline, CDR1 is DFQATT and CDR2 is SNEGSKA (reference sequence).

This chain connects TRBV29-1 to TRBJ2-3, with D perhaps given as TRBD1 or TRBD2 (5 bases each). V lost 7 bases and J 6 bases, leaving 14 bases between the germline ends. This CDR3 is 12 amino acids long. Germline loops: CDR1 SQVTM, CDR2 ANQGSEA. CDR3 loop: CSGGFARDTQYF. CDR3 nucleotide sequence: TGCAGCGGGGGGTTCGCTCGGGATACGCAGTATTTT.

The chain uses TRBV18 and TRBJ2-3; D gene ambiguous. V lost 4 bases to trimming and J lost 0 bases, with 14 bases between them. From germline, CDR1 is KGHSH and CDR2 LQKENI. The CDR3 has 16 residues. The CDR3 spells CASSRFEQSSTDTQYF. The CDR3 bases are TGTGCCAGCTCACGATTTGAGCAGTCTAGCACAGATACGCAGTATTTT.

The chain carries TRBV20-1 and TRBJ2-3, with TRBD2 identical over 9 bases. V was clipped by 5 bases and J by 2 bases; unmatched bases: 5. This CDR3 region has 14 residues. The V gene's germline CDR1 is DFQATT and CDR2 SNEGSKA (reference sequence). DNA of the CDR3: TGCAGTGCTGAGACTAGCGGATACACAGATACGCAGTATTTT. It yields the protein CSAETSGYTDTQYF.

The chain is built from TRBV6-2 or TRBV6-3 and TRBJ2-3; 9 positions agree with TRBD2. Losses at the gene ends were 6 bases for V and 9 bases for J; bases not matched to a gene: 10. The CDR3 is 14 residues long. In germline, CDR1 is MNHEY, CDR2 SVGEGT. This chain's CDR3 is CASSPQSSGGTQYF. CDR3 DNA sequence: TGTGCCAGCAGCCCCCAAAGCAGCGGGGGGACGCAGTATTTT.

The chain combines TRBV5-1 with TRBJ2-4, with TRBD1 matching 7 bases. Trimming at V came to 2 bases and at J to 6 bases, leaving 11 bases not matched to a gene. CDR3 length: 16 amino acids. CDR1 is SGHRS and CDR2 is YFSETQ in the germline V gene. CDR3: CASSFKTGRGGNIQYF. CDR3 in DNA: TGCGCCAGCAGCTTTAAGACAGGGCGAGGGGGAAACATTCAGTACTTC.